This TCR beta chain emerged from a study of Ad26.COV2.S vaccination and SARS-CoV-2 variants (dated by TCRdb to the early 2020s). In terms of the full investigation: Donors in the vaccine arm were drawn from COV1001, a multicentre, randomized, double-blind, placebo-controlled phase I-IIa trial testing Ad26.COV2.S in healthy adults. TCRbeta repertoire sequencing served as the tool for gauging how specific and how broad the SARS-CoV-2-reactive T cell receptors were following Ad26.COV2.S vaccination. Investigators remained blinded to trial group allocation during experiments and outcome assessment. Ad26.COV2.S was administered intramuscularly at a dose of 5x10^10 or 1x10^11 viral particles, either as one shot or as two shots given 56 days apart. Trial participants were randomized into five groups of five: low-dose or high-dose Ad26.COV2.S given once or twice, or placebo on both occasions. A total of 32 samples were included in the TCR-sequenced set, comprising around 19 Ad26.COV2.S vaccine recipients, 5 placebo recipients and 8 SARS-CoV-2 convalescent individuals.

The immunoSEQ Assay was used to sequence TCRbeta CDR3 regions. After extraction, genomic DNA underwent amplification by bias-controlled multiplex PCR, followed by high-throughput sequencing. In the authors' own workflow: Collapsing and filtering of sequences were performed to quantify the absolute abundance of each unique TCRbeta CDR3 region. T cell fraction was estimated by normalizing TCRbeta template counts to usable DNA, with usable DNA measured through amplification of reference genes found in all nucleated cells. Repertoire TCRs were annotated as SARS-CoV-2-specific by exact matching of V gene, CDR3 amino acid sequence and J gene to a known reactive TCR set. The reference SARS-CoV-2 TCR set was derived from MIRA and filtered for enrichment in COVID-19-positive ImmuneCODE repertoires, a step that removed public or cross-reactive TCRs. Drawing on the MIRA antigens, annotated TCRs were analysed further at the level of specific ORF or position within ORF. Depth was the summed frequency of annotated unique rearrangements, while breadth was defined as annotated unique rearrangements over total unique productive rearrangements. Two-sided Wilcoxon rank-sum tests were applied when comparing TCR breadth between groups. Here the immuneACCESS table is served through TCRdb, limited to in-frame sequences with V and J called. Missing clones are a known gap in these copies; in checked studies unresolved V genes cover under half, and the rest lacks a known reason. The D gene and trimming were derived from the DNA, and the V and J assignments and clone size from that table. Across this sample there are roughly 400,000 clones, with about 90% seen only once. Around 1.8% of the sample lies in the top ten.

Points the paper makes about the study in general: Comparing responses between vaccine doses or regimens was not something the study was powered to do. After vaccination, spike-specific CD8+ and CD4+ T cell responses were reported to show substantial breadth. Ad26.COV2.S recipients had higher spike-specific TCR breadth than placebo recipients (P = 0.0014). Non-spike TCR breadth was comparable between vaccine and placebo recipients, consistent with the vaccine containing only spike. The authors noted that the TCR breadth and depth analyses may have underestimated total T cell responses.

The germline V end is reduced by 2 bases and the J end by 4 bases; junction bases left unmatched: 2. The germline V gene specifies SGHDT as CDR1 and YYEEEE as CDR2. The CDR3, from cysteine to phenylalanine, totals 13 residues. Only the CDR3 DNA stays, 39 bases, in frame from base 1. Sample treatment or condition, as interpreted from the label and publication: about 20 received Ad26.COV2.S at low or high dose, single or two shots; about 5 received placebo; per-sample allocation not given. For vaccine and placebo recipients, repertoires were sequenced using samples collected on day 63 after the first injection. In Cohort 1b, about 25 adults aged 18-55 years were enrolled at a single site in Boston, USA, between 29 July and 7 August 2020. Ad26.COV2.S consisted of a replication-incompetent adenovirus type 26 vector by which a prefusion-stabilized SARS-CoV-2 spike protein from the original Wuhan strain was expressed.

This clone was seen once. Its antigen is still unknown. No base quality values were provided; no much bigger clone lies one nucleotide off. In the same sample, other DNA sequences code for this CDR3. This sequence originates from a person between 18 and 60 years old who received the Ad26.COV2.S COVID-19 vaccine or a placebo. The sequencing here drew on peripheral blood, taken in a trial of Ad26.COV2.S vaccine versus placebo. The rearrangement combines TRBV5-6 with TRBJ2-7; the junction holds 8 bases that match TRBD1. The CDR3: CASSLDRGYEQYF. The DNA reads as follows: TGTGCCAGCAGCTTAGACAGGGGATACGAGCAGTACTTC.